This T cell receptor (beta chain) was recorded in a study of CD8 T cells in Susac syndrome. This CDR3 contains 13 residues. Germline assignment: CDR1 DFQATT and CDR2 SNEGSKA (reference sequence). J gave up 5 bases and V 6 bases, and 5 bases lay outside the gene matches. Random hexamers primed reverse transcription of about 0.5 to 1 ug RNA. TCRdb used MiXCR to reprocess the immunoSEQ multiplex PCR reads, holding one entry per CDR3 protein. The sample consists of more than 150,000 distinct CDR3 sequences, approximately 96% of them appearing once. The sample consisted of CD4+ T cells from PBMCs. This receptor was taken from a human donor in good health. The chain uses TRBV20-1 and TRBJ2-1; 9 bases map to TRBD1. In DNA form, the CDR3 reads TGCAGTGCGAAACAGGGGGCGGACAATGAGCAGTTCTTC. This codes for CSAKQGADNEQFF.